Presented here are 15 T cell receptor beta chains from one specimen sequenced in a study of CD8+ T cells in alopecia areata. After isolation, RNA underwent reverse transcription to generate cDNA as the sequencing template. This table comes from immunoSEQ multiplex PCR, and its TCRdb copy is limited to in-frame clones, with some not included. The sample lists more than 110,000 clones; roughly 61% were seen once. Source: CD4+ T cells sorted from blood, taken at week 0. All receptors derive from a human donor with alopecia areata.

The V and J genes are TRBV30 and TRBJ1-2; D not certain. Per the germline V gene, CDR1 is GTSNPN and CDR2 is SVGIG (reference sequence). Trimming cost V 3 bases and J 8 bases, with 19 bases left between them. The CDR3 extends over 14 amino acids. CDR3 nucleotides: TGTGCCTGGAGGCCTCCGGGGAGGGTAGTAGGCTACACCTTC. Its protein is CAWRPPGRVVGYTF.

The genes are TRBV10-2 and TRBJ2-2, with D possibly TRBD1 on 6 matching bases. CDR1 and CDR2 from the germline V gene are WSHSY and SAAADI. The CDR3 is 14 amino acids. Trimming removed 6 bases from V and 7 bases from J, with 15 bases in between. The CDR3 nucleotides read TGCGCCAGCAGCCTCGGACAGAACTTCGGGGAGCTGTTTTTT. Protein: CASSLGQNFGELFF.

The chain couples TRBV7-2 to TRBJ1-5, with D possibly matching TRBD1 (5 bases). The V gene's germline CDR1 is SGHTA and CDR2 FQGNSA. This CDR3 region has 15 residues. V was cut by 6 bases and J by 6 bases, with 18 bases left in between. This CDR3 reads CASSLRGRGGQPQHF. The CDR3 region has the DNA TGTGCCAGCAGTCTTAGGGGTCGCGGGGGTCAGCCCCAGCATTTT.

V usage is TRBV2 and J usage is TRBJ2-2; tentatively, D is TRBD1 or TRBD2 (5 bases each). V lost 4 bases to trimming and J lost 6 bases, with 15 bases between them. Germline V gives CDR1 SNHLY, CDR2 FYNNEI. This CDR3 contains 15 residues. The CDR3 DNA reads TGTGCCAGCAGTGCTTCTCAGGGAGTATCCGGGGAGCTGTTTTTT. Amino acids: CASSASQGVSGELFF.

V is TRBV5-6 and J is TRBJ2-7, with D maybe TRBD1 (7 bases). CDR3 size: 17 residues. V shed 0 bases and J shed 1 base, with 17 bases lying between them. Germline V gene data show CDR1 as SGHDT and CDR2 as YYEEEE. CDR3 loop: CASSLVAWQGGSYEQYF. The CDR3 DNA sequence: TGTGCCAGCAGCTTGGTGGCTTGGCAGGGGGGATCCTACGAGCAGTACTTC.

A single count supports this clone. The J gene is TRBJ1-2, the V gene TRBV30; D not resolved. The V gene's germline CDR1 is GTSNPN and CDR2 SVGIG (reference sequence). Trimming pared 0 bases from V and 5 bases from J, leaving 16 bases between. The CDR3 has 15 residues. As DNA, the CDR3 is TGTGCCTGGAGTGTGGACCCCCACAAGGTATATGGCTACACCTTC. As protein: CAWSVDPHKVYGYTF.

This chain uses TRBV4-1 with TRBJ2-3; D is ambiguous. CDR1 and CDR2 (germline): MGHRA, YSYEKL. CDR3 length: 14 residues. The V end was cut by 0 bases, the J end by 0 bases, with 4 bases between. The CDR3 DNA sequence: TGCGCCAGCAGCCAAGAGCGAAGCACAGATACGCAGTATTTT. It is translated as CASSQERSTDTQYF.

This clone has only one observation. The rearrangement joins TRBV27 to TRBJ1-2; TRBD1 matches at 11 bases. V dropped 2 bases and J dropped 5; count of bases not matched to a gene: 4. The CDR3 is 15 residues long. Looked up from germline, CDR1 is MNHEY and CDR2 is SMNVEV (reference sequence). CDR3 bases: TGTGCCAGCAGTTTAGGACAGGGGGCGCGGTATGGCTACACCTTC. Translating gives CASSLGQGARYGYTF.

The genes are TRBV19 and TRBJ1-5; tentative D call: TRBD1 (5 bases). This CDR3 is built from 15 residues. Between the trimmed V and J ends, which lost 6 bases and 2 bases, there was a span of 14 bases. Germline V CDR1 and CDR2: LNHDA, SQIVND (reference sequence). The CDR3 region is CASRSNGGGNQPQHF. DNA of the CDR3: TGTGCCAGTAGGTCCAACGGGGGGGGCAATCAGCCCCAGCATTTT.

This sequence joins TRBV29-1 and TRBJ2-7; D may be TRBD2 (6 bases). Trimming removed 6 bases at V and 0 bases at J, with 15 bases between. The germline gives CDR1 SQVTM, CDR2 ANQGSEA. The length of the CDR3 is 14 residues. CDR3 region: CSVYVGTASYEQYF. Written as DNA, the CDR3 is TGCAGCGTCTACGTCGGGACTGCCTCCTACGAGCAGTACTTC.

The genes are TRBV12-5 and TRBJ1-1, with D possibly matching TRBD1 (5 bases). There are 17 residues in the CDR3. Germline V gives CDR1 LGHNT, CDR2 FRNRAP. Trimming left V 2 bases short and J 0 bases short, with 16 bases between. The CDR3 loop reads CASGLFVTREVNTEAFF. The CDR3 DNA reads TGTGCTAGTGGTTTGTTCGTTACCAGGGAAGTGAACACTGAAGCTTTCTTT.

V gene TRBV5-4 combines with J gene TRBJ2-7; the match to TRBD1 covers 8 bases. Germline V gives CDR1 SGHNT, CDR2 YYREEE (reference sequence). The CDR3 runs 15 residues. V trimming: 0 bases; J trimming: 2 bases; junction bases outside the gene matches: 4. The CDR3 sequence: CASSLGGTGTYEQYF. CDR3 nucleotides: TGTGCCAGCAGCTTGGGCGGGACAGGAACCTACGAGCAGTACTTC. Full variable domain (outside the CDR3, taken from reference TRBV5-4 and TRBJ2-7): ETGVTQSPTHLIKTRGQQVTLRCSSQSGHNTVSWYQQALGQGPQFIFQYYREEENGRGNFPPRFSGLQFPNYSSELNVNALELDDSALYLCASSLGGTGTYEQYFGPGTRLTVT.

The J gene is TRBJ2-5, the V gene TRBV2; D remains ambiguous. Germline V lookup: CDR1 SNHLY, CDR2 FYNNEI. The germline V and J ends were trimmed by 8 bases and 0 bases, with 7 bases remaining between them. The CDR3 runs to 12 residues. CDR3 sequence (DNA): TGTGCCAGCGACGACAACCAAGAGACCCAGTACTTC. Translating gives CASDDNQETQYF. The full variable domain, in which reference TRBV2 and TRBJ2-5 provide the parts outside the CDR3, is EPEVTQTPSHQVTQMGQEVILRCVPISNHLYFYWYRQILGQKVEFLVSFYNNEISEKSEIFDDQFSVERPDGSNFTLKIRSTKLEDSAMYFCASDDNQETQYFGPGTRLLVL.

This clone showed up just a few times. This chain links TRBV6-1 with TRBJ1-1, with D possibly matching TRBD1 (6 bases). V lost 7 bases, J lost 0 bases, and 12 bases lay in between. Germline CDR1 MNHNS, CDR2 SASEGT. The CDR3 is made up of 14 amino acids. In nucleotides, the CDR3 is TGTGCCAGCACTACAGGGCTCGTGAACACTGAAGCTTTCTTT. Protein product: CASTTGLVNTEAFF.

V is TRBV5-1 and J is TRBJ2-6; no reliable D call. V was shortened by 1 base and J by 1 base, with 6 bases between the two germline ends. Per the germline V gene, CDR1 is SGHRS and CDR2 is YFSETQ. This CDR3 spans 15 amino acids. CDR3 protein: CASSLIGSGANVLTF. CDR3 nucleotides: TGCGCCAGCAGCTTGATTGGGTCTGGGGCCAACGTCCTGACTTTC.